Below are 5 T cell receptor beta chains sequenced from a single sample in a study of spatial heterogeneity in lung cancer. Time point in this sample: sample taken at primary tumor resection. From the 5' RACE reads, TCRdb called clonotypes with MiXCR, one entry per CDR3 protein. Of about 6,000 distinct CDR3 sequences listed, 18% are singletons. Material: normal lung tissue next to the tumor, obtained at surgery. Receptors originate from a male donor with early-stage non-small cell lung cancer.

This rearrangement joins TRBV20-1 to TRBJ2-1; D unclear. From germline, CDR1 is DFQATT and CDR2 SNEGSKA (reference sequence). V lost 4 bases and J lost 10, with 17 bases in between. The CDR3 has 13 residues. DNA of the CDR3: TGCAGTGCTACAATGCTAGAGGACGGGGAGCAGTTCTTC. It encodes CSATMLEDGEQFF.

The chain links TRBV3-1 to TRBJ1-1, with D perhaps TRBD1 (6 bases). Germline V gene lookup returns CDR1 LGHDT and CDR2 YNNKEL (reference sequence). The CDR3 totals 14 residues. The V and J ends lost 1 base and 6 bases respectively, with 12 bases between them. The CDR3 coding sequence is TGTGCCAGCAGCCAAGCTTCAGGGGACGCTGAAGCTTTCTTT. It translates to CASSQASGDAEAFF.

This clonotype is labeled as large. The rearrangement joins TRBV6-1 to TRBJ2-7; 9 positions agree with TRBD1. CDR1 is MNHNS and CDR2 is SASEGT in the germline V gene. This CDR3 has 15 amino acids. The ends lost 6 bases at V and 0 bases at J; junction bases unmatched: 6. As DNA, the CDR3 is TGTGCCAGCAGGGACAGGGGCCTCAGCTCCTACGAGCAGTACTTC. It codes for CASRDRGLSSYEQYF.

By share, this clonotype ranks as large. Here the CDR3 DNA reads TGTGCCAGCAGTCGCACACGGGACGGCCAAGAGACCCAGTACTTC. This translates into CASSRTRDGQETQYF. The J gene is TRBJ2-5, the V gene TRBV6-5, with D tentatively TRBD1 or TRBD2 (5 bases each). The CDR3 runs 15 residues. V lost 5 bases to trimming and J lost 1 base, with 14 bases between them. Germline CDR1 reads MNHEY; CDR2 reads SVGAGI.

This chain uses TRBV5-1 with TRBJ2-2, with 9 bases identical to TRBD1. After removal of 0 bases from V and 5 bases from J, the junction contained 5 bases not matched to a gene. CDR1 is SGHRS, CDR2 YFSETQ, per germline. This CDR3 is built from 16 residues. CDR3 sequence reads: CASSLEQGARTGELFF. Here the CDR3 DNA reads TGCGCCAGCAGCTTGGAACAGGGGGCGAGGACCGGGGAGCTGTTTTTT.